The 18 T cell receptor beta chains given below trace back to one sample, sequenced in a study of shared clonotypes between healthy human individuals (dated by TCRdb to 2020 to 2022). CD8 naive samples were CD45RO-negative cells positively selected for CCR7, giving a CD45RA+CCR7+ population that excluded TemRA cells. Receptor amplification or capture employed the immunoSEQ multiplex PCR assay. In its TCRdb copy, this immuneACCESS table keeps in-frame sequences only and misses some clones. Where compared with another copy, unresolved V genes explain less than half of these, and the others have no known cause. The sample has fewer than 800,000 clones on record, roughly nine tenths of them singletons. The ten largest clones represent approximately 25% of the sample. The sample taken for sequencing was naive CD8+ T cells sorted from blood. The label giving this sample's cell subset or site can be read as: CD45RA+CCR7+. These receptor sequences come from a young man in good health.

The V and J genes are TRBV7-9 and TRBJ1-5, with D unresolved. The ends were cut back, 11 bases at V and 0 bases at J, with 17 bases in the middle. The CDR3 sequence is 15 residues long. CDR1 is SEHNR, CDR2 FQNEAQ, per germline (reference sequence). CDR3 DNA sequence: TGTGCCGCCATAATTAGGGCTATTAGCAATCAGCCCCAGCATTTT. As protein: CAAIIRAISNQPQHF.

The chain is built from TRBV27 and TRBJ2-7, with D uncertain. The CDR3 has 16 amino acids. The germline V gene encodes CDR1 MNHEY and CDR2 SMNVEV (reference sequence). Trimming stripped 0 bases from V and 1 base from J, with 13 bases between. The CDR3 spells CASSLSAGGLSYEQYF. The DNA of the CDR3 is TGTGCCAGCAGTTTATCGGCCGGTGGTTTATCCTACGAGCAGTACTTC.

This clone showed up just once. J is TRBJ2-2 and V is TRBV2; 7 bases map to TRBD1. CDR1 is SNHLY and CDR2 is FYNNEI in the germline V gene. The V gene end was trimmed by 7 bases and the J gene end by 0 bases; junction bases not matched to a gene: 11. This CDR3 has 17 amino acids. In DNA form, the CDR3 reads TGTGCCAGCAATTACCCAGGGGGTGTGCCGAACACCGGGGAGCTGTTTTTT. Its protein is CASNYPGGVPNTGELFF.

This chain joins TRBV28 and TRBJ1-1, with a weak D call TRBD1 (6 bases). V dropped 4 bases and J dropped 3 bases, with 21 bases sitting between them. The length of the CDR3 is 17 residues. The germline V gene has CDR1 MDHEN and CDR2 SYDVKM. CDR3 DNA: TGTGCCAGCAGTTCGACGACGAACAGGGACGACGACACTGAAGCTTTCTTT. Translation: CASSSTTNRDDDTEAFF. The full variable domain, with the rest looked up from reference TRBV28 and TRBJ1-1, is DVKVTQSSRYLVKRTGEKVFLECVQDMDHENMFWYRQDPGLGLRLIYFSYDVKMKEKGDIPEGYSVSREKKERFSLILESASTNQTSMYLCASSSTTNRDDDTEAFFGQGTRLTVV.

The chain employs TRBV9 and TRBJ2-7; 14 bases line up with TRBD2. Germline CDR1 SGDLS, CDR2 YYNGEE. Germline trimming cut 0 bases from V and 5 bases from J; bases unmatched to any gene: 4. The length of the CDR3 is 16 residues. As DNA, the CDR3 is TGTGCCAGCAGCGTAGCGGGACTAGCGGGAGTAGACGAGCAGTACTTC. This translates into CASSVAGLAGVDEQYF. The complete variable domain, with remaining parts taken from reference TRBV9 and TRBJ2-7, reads DSGVTQTPKHLITATGQRVTLRCSPRSGDLSVYWYQQSLDQGLQFLIQYYNGEERAKGNILERFSAQQFPDLHSELNLSSLELGDSALYFCASSVAGLAGVDEQYFGPGTRLTVT.

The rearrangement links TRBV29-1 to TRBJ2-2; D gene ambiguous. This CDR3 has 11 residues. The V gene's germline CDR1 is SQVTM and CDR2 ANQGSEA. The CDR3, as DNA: TGCATCATGTCCCTCAACGGGGAGCTGTTTTTT. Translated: CIMSLNGELFF.

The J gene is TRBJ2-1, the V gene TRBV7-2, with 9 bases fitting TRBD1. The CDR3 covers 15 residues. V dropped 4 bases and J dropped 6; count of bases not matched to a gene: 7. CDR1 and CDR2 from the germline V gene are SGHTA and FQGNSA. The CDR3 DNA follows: TGTGCCAGCAGCTCCCCCGGGACAGGGAGCAATGAGCAGTTCTTC. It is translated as CASSSPGTGSNEQFF.

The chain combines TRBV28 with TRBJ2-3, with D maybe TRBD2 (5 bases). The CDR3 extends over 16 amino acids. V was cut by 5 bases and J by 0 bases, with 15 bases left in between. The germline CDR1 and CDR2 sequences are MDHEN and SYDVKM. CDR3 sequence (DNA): TGTGCCAGCAGTCCCGGGGTCGAACCTAGCACAGATACGCAGTATTTT. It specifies CASSPGVEPSTDTQYF.

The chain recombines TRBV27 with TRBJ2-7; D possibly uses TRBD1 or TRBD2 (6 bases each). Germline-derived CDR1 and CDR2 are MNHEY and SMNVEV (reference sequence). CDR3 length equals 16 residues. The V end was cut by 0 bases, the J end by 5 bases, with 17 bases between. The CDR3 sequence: CASSLSRGEKLNEQYF. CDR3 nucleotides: TGTGCCAGCAGTTTATCTAGGGGGGAGAAATTGAACGAGCAGTACTTC.

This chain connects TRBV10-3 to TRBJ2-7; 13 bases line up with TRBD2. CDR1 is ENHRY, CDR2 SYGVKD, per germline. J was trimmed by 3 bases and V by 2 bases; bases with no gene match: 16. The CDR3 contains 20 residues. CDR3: CAISEPGTSGTAFGDYEQYF. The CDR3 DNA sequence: TGTGCCATCAGTGAGCCCGGGACTAGCGGGACAGCGTTTGGGGACTACGAGCAGTACTTC.

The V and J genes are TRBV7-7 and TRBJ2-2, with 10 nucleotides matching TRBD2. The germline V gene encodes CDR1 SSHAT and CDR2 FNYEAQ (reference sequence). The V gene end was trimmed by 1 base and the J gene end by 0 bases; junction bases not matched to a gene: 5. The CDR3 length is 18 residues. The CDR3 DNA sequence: TGTGCCAGCAGCTTAGTTGCTAGCGGGGGCGCGAACACCGGGGAGCTGTTTTTT. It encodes CASSLVASGGANTGELFF.

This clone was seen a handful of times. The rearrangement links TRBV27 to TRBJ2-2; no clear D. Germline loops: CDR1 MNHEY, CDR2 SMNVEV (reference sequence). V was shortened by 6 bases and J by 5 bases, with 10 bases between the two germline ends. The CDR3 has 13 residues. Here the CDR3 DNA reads TGTGCCAGCAGCCGTACAACGACCGGGGAGCTGTTTTTT. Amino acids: CASSRTTTGELFF.

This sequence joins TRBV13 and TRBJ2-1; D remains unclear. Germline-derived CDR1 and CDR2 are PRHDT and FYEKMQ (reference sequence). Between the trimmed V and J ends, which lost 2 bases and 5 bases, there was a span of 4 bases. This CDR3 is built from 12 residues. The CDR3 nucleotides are TGTGCCAGCAGCTTATGGAACAATGAGCAGTTCTTC. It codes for CASSLWNNEQFF. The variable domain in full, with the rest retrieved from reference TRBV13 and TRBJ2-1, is AAGVIQSPRHLIKEKRETATLKCYPIPRHDTVYWYQQGPGQDPQFLISFYEKMQSDKGSIPDRFSAQQFSDYHSELNMSSLELGDSALYFCASSLWNNEQFFGPGTRLTVL.

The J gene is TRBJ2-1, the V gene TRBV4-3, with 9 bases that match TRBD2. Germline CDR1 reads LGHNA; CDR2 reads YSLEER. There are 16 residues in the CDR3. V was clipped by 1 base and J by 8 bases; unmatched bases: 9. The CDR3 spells CASSQVVAGGPDEQFF. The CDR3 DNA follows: TGCGCCAGCAGCCAAGTAGTTGCGGGAGGGCCTGATGAGCAGTTCTTC.

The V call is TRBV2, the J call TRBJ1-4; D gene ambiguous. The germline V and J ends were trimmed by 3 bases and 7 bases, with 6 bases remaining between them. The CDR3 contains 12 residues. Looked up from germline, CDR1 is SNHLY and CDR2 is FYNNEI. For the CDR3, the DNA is TGTGCCAGCAGTGACGGCGGTGAAAAACTGTTTTTT. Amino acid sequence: CASSDGGEKLFF. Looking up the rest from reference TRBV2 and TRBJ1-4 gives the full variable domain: EPEVTQTPSHQVTQMGQEVILRCVPISNHLYFYWYRQILGQKVEFLVSFYNNEISEKSEIFDDQFSVERPDGSNFTLKIRSTKLEDSAMYFCASSDGGEKLFFGSGTQLSVL.

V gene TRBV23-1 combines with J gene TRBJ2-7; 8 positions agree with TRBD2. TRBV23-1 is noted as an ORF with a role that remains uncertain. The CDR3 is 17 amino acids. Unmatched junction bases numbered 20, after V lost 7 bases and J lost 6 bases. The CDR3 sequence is CASKSKNIKGGRREQYF. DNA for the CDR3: TGCGCCAGCAAGTCAAAAAACATTAAAGGCGGGAGGCGCGAGCAGTACTTC.

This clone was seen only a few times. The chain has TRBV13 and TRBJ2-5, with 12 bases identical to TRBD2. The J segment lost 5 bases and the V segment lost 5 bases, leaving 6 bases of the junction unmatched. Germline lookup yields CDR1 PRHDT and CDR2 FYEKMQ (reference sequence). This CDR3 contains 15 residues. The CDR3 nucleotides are TGTGCCAGCAGCGTTCGACTAGCGGGAGTCGAGACCCAGTACTTC. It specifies CASSVRLAGVETQYF.

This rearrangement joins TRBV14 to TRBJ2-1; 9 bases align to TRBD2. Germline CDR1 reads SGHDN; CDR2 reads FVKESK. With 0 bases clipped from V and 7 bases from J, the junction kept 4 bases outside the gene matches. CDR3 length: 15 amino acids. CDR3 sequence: CASSQESGRFNEQFF. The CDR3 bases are TGTGCCAGCAGCCAAGAGAGCGGGAGGTTTAATGAGCAGTTCTTC. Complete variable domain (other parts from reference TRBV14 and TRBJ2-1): EAGVTQFPSHSVIEKGQTVTLRCDPISGHDNLYWYRRVMGKEIKFLLHFVKESKQDESGMPNNRFLAERTGGTYSTLKVQPAELEDSGVYFCASSQESGRFNEQFFGPGTRLTVL.